These 28 T cell receptor beta chains came from one sample sequenced in a study of long-term antiretroviral therapy in people with HIV. With survey level as its setting, the immunoSEQ assay was v3.0. Using immunoSEQ multiplex PCR, the repertoire was profiled, and TCRdb retains in-frame clones only, with some absent. The sample has tens of thousands of clones, about 79% seen once. This specimen was unsorted PBMCs, taken 0.1 years before starting antiretroviral therapy. Source of these receptors: a man aged 18 to 29 with HIV.

The chain has TRBV9 and TRBJ2-7; 7 nucleotides agree with TRBD2. Per germline, CDR1 SGDLS and CDR2 YYNGEE. The length of the CDR3 is 13 residues. The V gene end was trimmed by 3 bases and the J gene end by 7 bases; junction bases not matched to a gene: 7. The CDR3 nucleotides read TGTGCCAGCAGCGAAGGTATTAGCGGGGAGCAGTACTTC. Translated: CASSEGISGEQYF.

The chain uses TRBV29-1 and TRBJ1-2, with 11 positions matching TRBD1. CDR1 and CDR2 (germline): SQVTM, ANQGSEA. CDR3 length: 13 residues. V shed 6 bases and J 4 bases; nucleotides not matched to a gene: 4. The CDR3 region has the DNA TGCAGCGTGGGGACAGGGGGTACCTATGGCTACACCTTC. Protein: CSVGTGGTYGYTF. The whole variable domain, remainder taken from reference TRBV29-1 and TRBJ1-2, is SAVISQKPSRDICQRGTSLTIQCQVDSQVTMMFWYRQQPGQSLTLIATANQGSEATYESGFVIDKFPISRPNLTFSTLTVSNMSPEDSSIYLCSVGTGGTYGYTFGSGTRLTVV.

The CDR3 reads CASSVSQTGGYTF. In DNA form, the CDR3 reads TGTGCCAGCAGCGTCTCCCAGACAGGCGGCTACACCTTC. V is TRBV9 and J is TRBJ1-2; the D gene is possibly TRBD1 (6 bases). CDR1 is SGDLS and CDR2 is YYNGEE in the germline V gene. The CDR3 length is 13 residues. The V gene lost 2 bases and the J gene lost 8 bases, with 13 bases spanning the gap.

The chain recombines TRBV18 with TRBJ2-7, with unresolved D. The germline CDR1 and CDR2 sequences are KGHSH and LQKENI. Trimming pared 6 bases from V and 0 bases from J, leaving 15 bases between. The CDR3 sequence is 15 residues long. Written as DNA, the CDR3 is TGTGCCAGCTCCAGAACAGAACTCAGCTCCTACGAGCAGTACTTC. Its protein product is CASSRTELSSYEQYF.

The chain couples TRBV5-5 to TRBJ2-1; D is ambiguous. The CDR3 runs 15 residues. Germline assignment: CDR1 SGHKS and CDR2 YYEKEE (reference sequence). V was cut by 6 bases and J by 12 bases, with 25 bases left in between. The CDR3 nucleotides read TGTGCCAGCACCTGGACGGCCGCGTTTCAGCAAGGGCAGTTCTTC. Its translation: CASTWTAAFQQGQFF.

V is TRBV10-2 and J is TRBJ1-5; D gene ambiguous. The CDR3 spans 14 residues. V lost 3 bases and J lost 0, with 6 bases in between. Germline V gene data show CDR1 as WSHSY and CDR2 as SAAADI. The CDR3 DNA reads TGCGCCAGCAGTGAAGTCCTTAGCAATCAGCCCCAGCATTTT. This translates into CASSEVLSNQPQHF.

The chain carries TRBV6-5 and TRBJ2-7, with TRBD1 identical over 8 bases. This CDR3 is 14 amino acids long. The V segment lost 5 bases and the J segment 1 base; nucleotides outside the gene matches: 4. The germline gives CDR1 MNHEY, CDR2 SVGAGI. CDR3 nucleotides: TGTGCCAGCAGTACGGGACAGGTGTCCTACGAGCAGTACTTC. Translated: CASSTGQVSYEQYF.

This chain connects TRBV30 to TRBJ1-4; unclear D gene. Per the germline V gene, CDR1 is GTSNPN and CDR2 is SVGIG (reference sequence). This CDR3 has 14 amino acids. Trimming removed 7 bases at V and 5 bases at J, with 17 bases between. The CDR3 coding sequence is TGTGCCTACTCTTCGGGCAGCGTCAATGAAAAACTGTTTTTT. Translation: CAYSSGSVNEKLFF.

The chain couples TRBV19 to TRBJ2-7, with TRBD1 matching over 8 bases. In germline, CDR1 is LNHDA, CDR2 SQIVND (reference sequence). Trimming at V came to 9 bases and at J to 0 bases, leaving 10 bases not matched to a gene. The CDR3 spans 15 residues. The CDR3 DNA reads as TGTGCCAGATACGCCCGGGGACAGGACTCCTACGAGCAGTACTTC. Amino acids: CARYARGQDSYEQYF.

This clone was counted once. The V call is TRBV5-1, the J call TRBJ2-1, with 9 bases lining up with TRBD2. The CDR3 runs 15 residues. Per the germline V gene, CDR1 is SGHRS and CDR2 is YFSETQ. With V trimmed by 4 bases and J by 8 bases, 10 bases remained unmatched. The CDR3 reads CASSGDSGGGDEQFF. CDR3 DNA: TGCGCCAGCAGCGGGGATAGCGGGGGAGGCGATGAGCAGTTCTTC.

The V gene is TRBV2, the J gene TRBJ1-6; D ambiguous. The CDR3 loop spans 13 amino acids. Trimming removed 4 bases from V and 5 bases from J, with 6 bases in between. Germline values: CDR1 SNHLY, CDR2 FYNNEI. Here the CDR3 reads CASSGGHNSPLHF. CDR3 coding DNA: TGTGCCAGCAGTGGGGGTCATAATTCACCCCTCCACTTT.

The gene calls are TRBV10-1 and TRBJ1-4, with D maybe TRBD1 (5 bases). V was shortened by 4 bases and J by 7 bases, with 13 bases between the two germline ends. The V gene's germline CDR1 is WNHNN and CDR2 SYGVQD (reference sequence). CDR3 length: 14 amino acids. Here the CDR3 reads CASSAAGHVEKLFF. The CDR3 nucleotides are TGCGCCAGCAGTGCGGCAGGGCACGTTGAAAAACTGTTTTTT.

This chain uses TRBV9 with TRBJ2-3; D call uncertain. CDR1 and CDR2 (germline): SGDLS, YYNGEE. The V gene lost 0 bases and the J gene lost 2 bases, with 4 bases spanning the gap. The length of the CDR3 is 13 residues. As DNA, the CDR3 is TGTGCCAGCAGCGTAGCGGCCACAGATACGCAGTATTTT. Encoded protein: CASSVAATDTQYF.

The chain joins TRBV7-2 to TRBJ2-3, with unresolved D. Looked up from germline, CDR1 is SGHTA and CDR2 is FQGNSA. This CDR3 comprises 16 residues. V gave up 1 base and J gave up 2 bases, with 13 bases separating them. CDR3 DNA: TGTGCCAGCAGCTTAGGGGCCCTTTTAAACACAGATACGCAGTATTTT. Amino acid sequence: CASSLGALLNTDTQYF. The variable domain in full, completed from reference TRBV7-2 and TRBJ2-3, reads GAGVSQSPSNKVTEKGKDVELRCDPISGHTALYWYRQSLGQGLEFLIYFQGNSAPDKSGLPSDRFSAERTGGSVSTLTIQRTQQEDSAVYLCASSLGALLNTDTQYFGPGTRLTVL.

This sequence joins TRBV27 and TRBJ2-7, with 13 bases fitting TRBD2. CDR1 is MNHEY, CDR2 SMNVEV, per germline (reference sequence). CDR3 length: 15 amino acids. Trimming cost V 5 bases and J 3 bases; bases outside gene matches: 4. CDR3 DNA: TGTGCCAGCAGTCCAGGGACTAGCGGGGTCTACGAGCAGTACTTC. Amino acids: CASSPGTSGVYEQYF.

The CDR3: CAISGTSGNDEQFF. CDR3 coding DNA: TGTGCCATCAGTGGAACTAGCGGGAACGATGAGCAGTTCTTC. The V call is TRBV10-3, the J call TRBJ2-1; 10 positions match TRBD2. This CDR3 contains 14 residues. J was trimmed by 8 bases and V by 4 bases; bases with no gene match: 5. Looked up from germline, CDR1 is ENHRY and CDR2 is SYGVKD.

V usage is TRBV19 and J usage is TRBJ1-2, with D unclear. This CDR3 region has 12 residues. Between the trimmed V and J ends, which lost 1 base and 8 bases, there was a span of 8 bases. Looked up from germline, CDR1 is LNHDA and CDR2 is SQIVND (reference sequence). CDR3 DNA sequence: TGTGCCAGTAGTATAGGACCTGACGGCTACACCTTC. Its protein product is CASSIGPDGYTF.

This clone was detected only once. The rearrangement joins TRBV19 to TRBJ1-2; maybe TRBD1 (5 bases). Trimming shortened V by 2 bases and J by 5 bases, and 9 bases separated the two germline ends. Germline-derived CDR1 and CDR2 are LNHDA and SQIVND (reference sequence). The CDR3 spans 13 residues. CDR3 region: CASSISQGYGYTF. CDR3 DNA sequence: TGTGCCAGTAGTATATCCCAGGGTTATGGCTACACCTTC.

CDR3 sequence: CASSPGERDNEQFF. CDR3 nucleotides: TGCGCCAGCAGCCCCGGTGAGCGGGACAATGAGCAGTTCTTC. This chain uses TRBV5-1 with TRBJ2-1; a possible D gene is TRBD2 (6 bases). The CDR3 loop spans 14 amino acids. Germline lookup yields CDR1 SGHRS and CDR2 YFSETQ. Trimming pared 4 bases from V and 5 bases from J, leaving 13 bases between.

This chain uses TRBV6-1 with TRBJ2-1; 9 bases match TRBD2. With V trimmed by 5 bases and J by 8 bases, 10 bases remained unmatched. This CDR3 is 15 amino acids long. CDR1 and CDR2 from the germline V gene are MNHNS and SASEGT. The CDR3 loop reads CASSIYAGGLYEQFF. The CDR3 nucleotides are TGTGCCAGCAGTATCTACGCGGGAGGGCTCTATGAGCAGTTCTTC.

V and J are TRBV10-1 and TRBJ2-3, with D possibly TRBD1 on 5 matching bases. Germline CDR1 is WNHNN and CDR2 is SYGVQD (reference sequence). CDR3 length: 14 residues. V lost 0 bases to trimming and J lost 2 bases, with 6 bases between them. The DNA for the CDR3 is TGCGCCAGCAGTGAGTCGGGGCCCACAGATACGCAGTATTTT. Translated, it gives CASSESGPTDTQYF.

The J gene is TRBJ2-3, the V gene TRBV27; 7 nucleotides match TRBD1. The CDR3 length is 14 residues. The germline V gene has CDR1 MNHEY and CDR2 SMNVEV (reference sequence). J gave up 3 bases and V 1 base, and 1 base lay outside the gene matches. The CDR3 sequence: CASSLWDSTDTQYF. The CDR3 coding sequence is TGTGCCAGCAGTTTATGGGACAGTACAGATACGCAGTATTTT.

The V gene is TRBV5-8, the J gene TRBJ2-2; TRBD1 aligns across 8 bases. Per the germline V gene, CDR1 is SGHTS and CDR2 is YDEGEE. The trim removed 2 bases at V and 7 bases at J, leaving 10 bases unmatched. CDR3 length: 16 amino acids. The CDR3 DNA sequence: TGTGCCAGCAGCTTCTCGGACAGGGTTTGGAACGGGGAGCTGTTTTTT. The encoded protein is CASSFSDRVWNGELFF.

CDR3 sequence (DNA): TGTGCCAGCAGTTTTAGTCCTGTGTCGGTCGAGCAGTTCTTC. It specifies CASSFSPVSVEQFF. The chain uses TRBV27 and TRBJ2-1; D not resolved. Trimming cost V 3 bases and J 10 bases, with 16 bases left between them. Germline CDR1 reads MNHEY; CDR2 reads SMNVEV (reference sequence). CDR3 length: 14 residues.

The chain links TRBV6-4 to TRBJ2-3; D remains ambiguous. V was trimmed by 11 bases and J by 0 bases, leaving 12 bases between them. The V gene's germline CDR1 is MRHNA and CDR2 SNTAGT. CDR3 length: 13 residues. The DNA for the CDR3 is TGTGCCTCAAGGGAAACTAGCACAGATACGCAGTATTTT. Encoded protein: CASRETSTDTQYF.

The gene calls are TRBV19 and TRBJ2-7; D not certain. Between the trimmed V and J ends, which lost 4 bases and 4 bases, there was a span of 14 bases. The CDR3 contains 14 residues. Germline values: CDR1 LNHDA, CDR2 SQIVND (reference sequence). The CDR3 nucleotides are TGTGCCAGTAGTAAAGTAGGGTCTTTTTACGAGCAGTACTTC. This gives the protein CASSKVGSFYEQYF.

The chain has TRBV6-5 and TRBJ2-1, with TRBD1 as a possible D gene (6 bases). The length of the CDR3 is 15 residues. Per germline, CDR1 MNHEY and CDR2 SVGAGI. Trimming shortened V by 5 bases and J by 5 bases, and 16 bases separated the two germline ends. CDR3 in DNA: TGTGCCAGCAGTGCCCCGGGACAACTCAACAATGAGCAGTTCTTC. Its translation is CASSAPGQLNNEQFF.

The V gene is TRBV5-6, the J gene TRBJ2-7; no definite D call. Germline assignment: CDR1 SGHDT and CDR2 YYEEEE. The CDR3 has 13 residues. Trimming removed 4 bases at V and 3 bases at J, with 11 bases between. The CDR3 loop is CASSPILNYEQYF. Written as DNA, the CDR3 is TGTGCCAGCAGCCCTATCCTTAACTACGAGCAGTACTTC.